The present TCR beta chain was sequenced within a study of breast tumors, draining lymph nodes, adjacent tissues. Axillary draining lymph nodes of breast cancer patients supplied the node samples. V was pared by 0 bases and J by 5 bases, with 22 bases between. Per germline, CDR1 DFQATT and CDR2 SNEGSKA (reference sequence). The CDR3 sequence is 17 residues long. This clonotype was recorded at least ten times. TCRdb itself ran the multiplex PCR reads through MiXCR, one entry per CDR3 protein. Of 200,000 or so distinct CDR3 sequences listed, 31% were seen once; the top ten hold about 4.5%. V usage is TRBV20-1 and J usage is TRBJ1-2; D gene ambiguous. Sequenced material: axillary lymph node tissue. The receptor was derived from a female donor with breast cancer. Some clones in this sample may be carry-over from other donors' samples. Written as DNA, the CDR3 is TGCAGTGCTAGAGATCGCGGGTTCCGCGGGAACCTTTATGGCTACACCTTC. Amino acid sequence: CSARDRGFRGNLYGYTF.